Listed here are 17 T cell receptor beta chains from one sample, sequenced in a study of T cell responses to AZD1222 COVID-19 vaccine. Measured with immunoSEQ multiplex PCR; TCRdb has only the in-frame clones, and not every one. Of some 150,000 clones listed, roughly 90% were seen once; the top ten hold about 1.8%. The sequenced sample was peripheral blood, obtained 28 days after the second AZD1222 dose. The source of these receptors is an adult who received the AZD1222 COVID-19 vaccine.

The V call is TRBV7-9, the J call TRBJ1-2; TRBD1 matches at 7 bases. This CDR3 is 15 amino acids long. The trim removed 0 bases at V and 5 bases at J, leaving 6 bases unmatched. CDR1 is SEHNR, CDR2 FQNEAQ, per germline (reference sequence). CDR3 coding DNA: TGTGCCAGCAGCTTAGCGGGACAGAGCCTATATGGCTACACCTTC. Translated: CASSLAGQSLYGYTF. The whole variable domain, filled in from reference TRBV7-9 and TRBJ1-2, reads DTGVSQNPRHKITKRGQNVTFRCDPISEHNRLYWYRQTLGQGPEFLTYFQNEAQLEKSRLLSDRFSAERPKGSFSTLEIQRTEQGDSAMYLCASSLAGQSLYGYTFGSGTRLTVV.

The chain has TRBV9 and TRBJ1-1; TRBD1 agrees at 12 bases. CDR1 and CDR2 from the germline V gene are SGDLS and YYNGEE. V lost 3 bases and J lost 5; bases outside the gene matches: 5. The CDR3 is 15 residues long. The CDR3 loop reads CASSGGDRGQTEAFF. The CDR3 nucleotides read TGTGCCAGCAGCGGCGGGGACAGGGGGCAAACTGAAGCTTTCTTT.

V gene TRBV28 combines with J gene TRBJ2-7, with D uncertain. V was shortened by 2 bases and J by 2 bases, with 4 bases between the two germline ends. This CDR3 is 12 amino acids long. Germline loops: CDR1 MDHEN, CDR2 SYDVKM. The CDR3 nucleotides are TGTGCCAGCAGTTTAAGTGCCTACGAGCAGTACTTC. Translated, it gives CASSLSAYEQYF. The entire variable domain, with the rest obtained from reference TRBV28 and TRBJ2-7, is as follows: DVKVTQSSRYLVKRTGEKVFLECVQDMDHENMFWYRQDPGLGLRLIYFSYDVKMKEKGDIPEGYSVSREKKERFSLILESASTNQTSMYLCASSLSAYEQYFGPGTRLTVT.

J is TRBJ2-3 and V is TRBV18; 11 bases are a match to TRBD2. V lost 6 bases, J lost 7 bases, and 12 bases stayed unmatched. Germline V gene sequence: CDR1 KGHSH, CDR2 LQKENI. CDR3 length equals 16 residues. CDR3 sequence: CASSTTSGSFTNTQYF. In DNA form, the CDR3 reads TGTGCCAGCTCGACTACTAGCGGGAGTTTTACAAATACGCAGTATTTT.

This rearrangement joins TRBV19 to TRBJ2-1; 8 bases line up with TRBD2. Germline CDR1 and CDR2: LNHDA and SQIVND (reference sequence). Trimming at V came to 5 bases and at J to 4 bases, leaving 7 bases not matched to a gene. The CDR3 totals 15 residues. The DNA for the CDR3 is TGTGCCAGTAGTGTGGGACTAGAGACATACAATGAGCAGTTCTTC. Amino acids: CASSVGLETYNEQFF.

This clone was observed a single time. In DNA, the CDR3 is TGTGCCAGCAGCTTTCCGCCAGAGACCCAGTACTTC. This sequence encodes CASSFPPETQYF. The chain combines TRBV7-2 with TRBJ2-5; D remains unclear. The CDR3 is 12 amino acids. Trimming took off 3 bases at V and 4 bases at J, with 6 bases between the two ends. CDR1 SGHTA and CDR2 FQGNSA come from the germline V gene.

The chain employs TRBV12-5 and TRBJ2-4; D possibly uses TRBD1 or TRBD2 (5 bases each). CDR3 length: 17 residues. Germline CDR1 and CDR2: LGHNT and FRNRAP. Trimming pared 0 bases from V and 4 bases from J, leaving 16 bases between. The CDR3 DNA reads TGTGCTAGTGGTTTGGTATCCGCGGAAGAGGGGAAAAACATTCAGTACTTC. It yields the protein CASGLVSAEEGKNIQYF.

Only a few counts were recorded for this clone. This sample includes further DNA sequences coding for the same CDR3. The chain carries TRBV13 and TRBJ2-7; no definite D call. The CDR3 extends over 13 amino acids. The V and J ends lost 6 bases and 2 bases respectively, with 11 bases between them. The germline V gene has CDR1 PRHDT and CDR2 FYEKMQ (reference sequence). The CDR3 DNA reads TGTGCCAGCAGTCTGGGCGGTACCTACGAGCAGTACTTC. Its protein product is CASSLGGTYEQYF.

This chain uses TRBV11-3 with TRBJ2-3; D uncertain. The CDR3 consists of 12 residues. Trimming pared 3 bases from V and 6 bases from J, leaving 7 bases between. CDR1 SGHNT and CDR2 YENEEA come from the germline V gene. For the CDR3, the DNA is TGTGCCAGCAGCTTGAGGCGGGATACGCAGTATTTT. This codes for CASSLRRDTQYF.

This chain's CDR3 is CASSLGLAASTDTQYF. The CDR3 region has the DNA TGTGCCAGCAGCTTGGGGCTAGCTGCTAGCACAGATACGCAGTATTTT. The chain is built from TRBV5-8 and TRBJ2-3, with D tentatively TRBD2 (5 bases). Germline V CDR1 and CDR2: SGHTS, YDEGEE. V was trimmed by 0 bases and J by 0 bases, leaving 11 bases between them. The CDR3 consists of 16 residues.

V is TRBV28 and J is TRBJ2-7; no clear D gene. Trimming left V 6 bases short and J 0 bases short, with 6 bases between. The CDR3 runs to 12 residues. The germline gives CDR1 MDHEN, CDR2 SYDVKM. The CDR3 loop reads CASSHSSYEQYF. The CDR3 DNA follows: TGTGCCAGCAGCCACTCCTCCTACGAGCAGTACTTC.

The chain is built from TRBV27 and TRBJ1-5, with D tentatively TRBD1 (6 bases). The CDR3 extends over 15 amino acids. V dropped 5 bases and J dropped 0 bases, with 11 bases sitting between them. Germline CDR1 is MNHEY and CDR2 is SMNVEV (reference sequence). The DNA of the CDR3 is TGTGCCAGCAGTCTCAGGGGCCATAGCAATCAGCCCCAGCATTTT. Its protein product is CASSLRGHSNQPQHF.

V is TRBV29-1 and J is TRBJ2-2; D is possibly TRBD1 (5 bases). This CDR3 region has 13 residues. The germline V gene encodes CDR1 SQVTM and CDR2 ANQGSEA. V lost 4 bases and J 4 bases, leaving 10 bases between the germline ends. The CDR3 nucleotides read TGCAGCGTTGTGAAACAGGCCACCGGGGAGCTGTTTTTT. It is translated as CSVVKQATGELFF.

The chain joins TRBV28 to TRBJ2-4; D might be TRBD1 (6 bases). This CDR3 region has 16 residues. CDR1 is MDHEN, CDR2 SYDVKM, per germline. V was clipped by 6 bases and J by 0 bases, with 15 bases between them. For the CDR3, the DNA is TGTGCCAGCAGCTTAACAGGGTCGTTAGCCAAAAACATTCAGTACTTC. This translates into CASSLTGSLAKNIQYF.

The rearrangement joins TRBV7-9 to TRBJ2-5; TRBD1 might be the D (6 bases). From germline, CDR1 is SEHNR and CDR2 FQNEAQ (reference sequence). The CDR3 covers 15 residues. V was pared by 5 bases and J by 5 bases, with 18 bases between. CDR3 amino acids: CASSLSSDRGETQYF. For the CDR3, the DNA is TGTGCCAGCAGCCTCAGTAGCGATAGGGGGGAGACCCAGTACTTC.

The CDR3 nucleotides read TGTGCCAGCAGCTTGGTGCCCACAGATACGCAGTATTTT. Its protein product is CASSLVPTDTQYF. The chain joins TRBV5-5 to TRBJ2-3; D is unresolved. This CDR3 has 13 amino acids. The germline V gene encodes CDR1 SGHKS and CDR2 YYEKEE (reference sequence). Trimming stripped 0 bases from V and 2 bases from J, with 4 bases between.

This clone was recorded a few times. The gene calls are TRBV28 and TRBJ1-2; 8 bases fit TRBD1. V lost 5 bases to trimming and J lost 8 bases; unmatched junction nucleotides: 13. The CDR3 contains 15 residues. Germline-derived CDR1 and CDR2 are MDHEN and SYDVKM. The CDR3 region is CASSPHDRGVKGYTF. The CDR3 region has the DNA TGTGCCAGCAGTCCTCATGACAGGGGAGTTAAGGGCTACACCTTC.